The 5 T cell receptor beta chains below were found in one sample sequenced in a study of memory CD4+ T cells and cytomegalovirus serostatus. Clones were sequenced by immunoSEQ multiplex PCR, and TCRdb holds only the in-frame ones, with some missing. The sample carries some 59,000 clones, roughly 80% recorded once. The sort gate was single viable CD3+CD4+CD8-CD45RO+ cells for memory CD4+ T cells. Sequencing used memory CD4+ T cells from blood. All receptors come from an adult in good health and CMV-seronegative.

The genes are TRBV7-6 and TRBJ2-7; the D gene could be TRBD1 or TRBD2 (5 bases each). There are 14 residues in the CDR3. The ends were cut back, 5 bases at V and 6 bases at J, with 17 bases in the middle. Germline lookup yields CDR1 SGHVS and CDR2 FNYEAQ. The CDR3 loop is CASSPLGHGGEQYF. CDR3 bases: TGTGCCAGCAGCCCCCTAGGGCATGGGGGCGAGCAGTACTTC.

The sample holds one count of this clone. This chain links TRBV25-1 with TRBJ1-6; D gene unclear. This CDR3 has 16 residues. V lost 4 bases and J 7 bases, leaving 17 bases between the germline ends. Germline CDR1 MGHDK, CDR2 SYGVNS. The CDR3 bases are TGTGCCAGCAGTGGCGCCATGGGGAGAGGAAATTCACCCCTCCACTTT. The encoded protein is CASSGAMGRGNSPLHF.

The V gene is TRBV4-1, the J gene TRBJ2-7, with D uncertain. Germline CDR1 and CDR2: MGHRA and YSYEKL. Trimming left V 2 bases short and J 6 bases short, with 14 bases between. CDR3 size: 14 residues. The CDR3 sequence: CASSQRTALVEQYF. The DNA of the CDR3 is TGCGCCAGCAGCCAACGGACGGCCCTAGTCGAGCAGTACTTC.

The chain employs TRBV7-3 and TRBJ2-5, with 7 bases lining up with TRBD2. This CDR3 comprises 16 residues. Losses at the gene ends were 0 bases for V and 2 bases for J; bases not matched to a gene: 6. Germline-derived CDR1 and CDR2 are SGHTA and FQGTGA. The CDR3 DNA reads TGTGCCAGCAGCTTAACGTCGGCGGGAGCACAAGAGACCCAGTACTTC. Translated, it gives CASSLTSAGAQETQYF.

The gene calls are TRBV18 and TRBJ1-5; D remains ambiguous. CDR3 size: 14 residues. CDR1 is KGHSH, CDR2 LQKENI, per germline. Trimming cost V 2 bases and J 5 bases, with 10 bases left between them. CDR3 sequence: CASSPDTRDQPQHF. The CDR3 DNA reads TGTGCCAGCTCACCAGATACGCGGGATCAGCCCCAGCATTTT.